The T cell receptor (beta chain) described here comes from a study of blood T cell repertoires in COVID-19. The repertoire was sequenced with immunoSEQ multiplex PCR; TCRdb's copy has only in-frame clones and lacks some. This sample has a few hundred thousand clones, with 85% found just once. This clonotype was obtained from a woman aged 18-29 years with acute or convalescent COVID-19. The sequenced sample was peripheral blood.

The CDR3 sequence is CASSVGGTASTDTQYF. For the CDR3, the DNA is TGTGCCAGCAGCGTAGGTGGGACAGCTAGCACAGATACGCAGTATTTT. The genes are TRBV9 and TRBJ2-3, with TRBD1 identical over 7 bases. This CDR3 has 16 amino acids. Germline lookup yields CDR1 SGDLS and CDR2 YYNGEE. J lost 0 bases, V lost 0 bases, and 4 bases had no gene match.